This T cell receptor beta chain was captured in a study of shared clonotypes between healthy human individuals. V lost 7 bases, J lost 15 bases, and 19 bases lay in between. Germline CDR1 reads GTSNPN; CDR2 reads SVGIG (reference sequence). The CDR3 consists of 11 residues. Measured with immunoSEQ multiplex PCR; TCRdb has only the in-frame clones, and not every one. The data hold a few million clones, with more than 80% observed a single time. Sequences were obtained from naive CD4+ T cells from PBMCs. Sample subset: CD45RA+ positively selected. The rearrangement joins TRBV30 to TRBJ2-1; D uncertain. This receptor was identified in a man between 18 and 29 years old in good health. Some clones in this sample may be carry-over from other donors' samples. CDR3 nucleotides: TGTGCCTCACTACCCTCCCCTAGTGGGTTCTTC. It codes for CASLPSPSGFF.